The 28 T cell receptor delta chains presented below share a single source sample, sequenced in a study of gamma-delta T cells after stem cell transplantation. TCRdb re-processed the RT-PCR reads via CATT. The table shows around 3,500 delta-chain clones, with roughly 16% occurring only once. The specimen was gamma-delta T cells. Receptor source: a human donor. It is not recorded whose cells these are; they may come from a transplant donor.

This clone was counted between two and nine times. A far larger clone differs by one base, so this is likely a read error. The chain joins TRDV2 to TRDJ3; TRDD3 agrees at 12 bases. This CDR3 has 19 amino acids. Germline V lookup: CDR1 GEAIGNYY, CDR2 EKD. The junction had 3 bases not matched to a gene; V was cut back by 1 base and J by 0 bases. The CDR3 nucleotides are TGTGCCTGTGACACGATACTGGGGGATACCTCCTGGGACACCCGACAGATGTTTTTC. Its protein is CACDTILGDTSWDTRQMFF.

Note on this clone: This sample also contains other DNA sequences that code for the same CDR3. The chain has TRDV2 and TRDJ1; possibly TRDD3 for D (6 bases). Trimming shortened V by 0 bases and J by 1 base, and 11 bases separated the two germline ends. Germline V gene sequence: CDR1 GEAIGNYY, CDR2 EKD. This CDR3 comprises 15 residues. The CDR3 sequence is CACDTVGDRTDKLIF. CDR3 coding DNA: TGTGCCTGTGACACCGTAGGGGATCGCACCGATAAACTCATCTTT.

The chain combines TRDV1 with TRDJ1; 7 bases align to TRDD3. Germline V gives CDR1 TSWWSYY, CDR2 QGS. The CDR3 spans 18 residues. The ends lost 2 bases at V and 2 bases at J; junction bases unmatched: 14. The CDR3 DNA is TGTGCTCTTGGGGAATTGGATCCCCTCTGGGGGTTGACCGATAAACTCATCTTT. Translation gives CALGELDPLWGLTDKLIF.

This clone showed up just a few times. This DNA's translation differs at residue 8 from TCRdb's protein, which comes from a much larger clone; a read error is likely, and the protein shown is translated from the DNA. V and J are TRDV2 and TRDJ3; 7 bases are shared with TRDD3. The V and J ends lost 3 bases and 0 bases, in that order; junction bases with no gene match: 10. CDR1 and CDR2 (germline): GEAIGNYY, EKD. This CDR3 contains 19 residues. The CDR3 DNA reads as TGTGCCTGTGACCATACTGGGGCAAAAAGCTCCTGGGACACCCGACAGATGTTTTTC. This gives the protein CACDHTGAKSSWDTRQMFF.

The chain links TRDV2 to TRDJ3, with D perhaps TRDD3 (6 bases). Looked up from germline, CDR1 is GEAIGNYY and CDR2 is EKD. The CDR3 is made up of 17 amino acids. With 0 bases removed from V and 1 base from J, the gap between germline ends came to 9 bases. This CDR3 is CACDTGWGSWDTRQMFF. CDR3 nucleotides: TGTGCCTGTGACACCGGCTGGGGTTCCTGGGACACCCGACAGATGTTTTTC.

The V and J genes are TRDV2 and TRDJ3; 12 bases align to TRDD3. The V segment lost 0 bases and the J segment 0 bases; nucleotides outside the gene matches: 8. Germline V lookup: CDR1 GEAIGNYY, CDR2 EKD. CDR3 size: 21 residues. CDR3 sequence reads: CACDTAGVLGDTSWDTRQMFF. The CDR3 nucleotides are TGTGCCTGTGACACCGCGGGGGTACTGGGGGATACCTCCTGGGACACCCGACAGATGTTTTTC.

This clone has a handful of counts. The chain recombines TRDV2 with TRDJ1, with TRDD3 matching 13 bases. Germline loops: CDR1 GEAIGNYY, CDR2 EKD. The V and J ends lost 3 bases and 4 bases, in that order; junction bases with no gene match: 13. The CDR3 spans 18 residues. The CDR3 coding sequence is TGTGCCTGTGACGTCCTTACTGGGGGATACGCGGAGGACGATAAACTCATCTTT. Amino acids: CACDVLTGGYAEDDKLIF.

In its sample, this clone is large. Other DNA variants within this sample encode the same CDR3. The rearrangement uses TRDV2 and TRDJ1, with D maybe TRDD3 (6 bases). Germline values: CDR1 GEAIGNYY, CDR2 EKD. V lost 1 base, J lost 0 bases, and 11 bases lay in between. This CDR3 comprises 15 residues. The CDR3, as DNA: TGTGCCTGTGACACGTTATTGGGGGACACCGATAAACTCATCTTT. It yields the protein CACDTLLGDTDKLIF.

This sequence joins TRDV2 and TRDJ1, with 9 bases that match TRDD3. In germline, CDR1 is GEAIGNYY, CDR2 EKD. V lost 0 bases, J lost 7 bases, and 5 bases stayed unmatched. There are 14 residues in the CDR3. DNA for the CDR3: TGTGCCTGTGACACCGTTGGGGATACGTCTAAACTCATCTTT. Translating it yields CACDTVGDTSKLIF.

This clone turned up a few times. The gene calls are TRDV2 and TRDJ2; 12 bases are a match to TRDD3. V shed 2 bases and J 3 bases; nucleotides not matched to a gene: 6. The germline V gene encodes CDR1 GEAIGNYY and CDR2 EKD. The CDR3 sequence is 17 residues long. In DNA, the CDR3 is TGTGCCTGTGACAGGCTGGGGGATACGCGGCTGACAGCACAACTCTTCTTT. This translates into CACDRLGDTRLTAQLFF.

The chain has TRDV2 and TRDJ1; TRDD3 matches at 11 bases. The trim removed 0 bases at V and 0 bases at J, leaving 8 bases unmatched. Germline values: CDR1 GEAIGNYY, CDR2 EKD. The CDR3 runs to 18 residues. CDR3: CACDTVLGDMDYTDKLIF. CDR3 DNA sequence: TGTGCCTGTGACACCGTACTGGGGGATATGGACTACACCGATAAACTCATCTTT.

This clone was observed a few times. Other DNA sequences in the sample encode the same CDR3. The CDR3 DNA sequence: TGTGCCTGTGTAGGACTGGGGGCACCGTACCCCCAGTACACCGATAAACTCATCTTT. It codes for CACVGLGAPYPQYTDKLIF. The V call is TRDV2, the J call TRDJ1, with 8 nucleotides matching TRDD3. With 5 bases clipped from V and 0 bases from J, the junction kept 19 bases outside the gene matches. Germline lookup yields CDR1 GEAIGNYY and CDR2 EKD. The CDR3 is made up of 19 amino acids.

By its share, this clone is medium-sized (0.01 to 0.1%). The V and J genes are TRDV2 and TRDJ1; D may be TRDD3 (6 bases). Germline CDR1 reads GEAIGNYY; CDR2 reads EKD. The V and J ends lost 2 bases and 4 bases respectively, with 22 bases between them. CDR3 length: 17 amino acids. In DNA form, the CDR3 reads TGTGCCTGTGACAACGTTTCCTGGGGATTAGGGAGCGATAAACTCATCTTT. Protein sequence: CACDNVSWGLGSDKLIF.

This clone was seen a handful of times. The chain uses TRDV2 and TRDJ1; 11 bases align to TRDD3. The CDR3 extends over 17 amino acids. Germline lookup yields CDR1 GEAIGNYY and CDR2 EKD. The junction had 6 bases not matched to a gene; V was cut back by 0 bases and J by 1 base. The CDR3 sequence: CACDTILGDTPTDKLIF. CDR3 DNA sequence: TGTGCCTGTGACACCATTCTGGGGGATACCCCCACCGATAAACTCATCTTT.

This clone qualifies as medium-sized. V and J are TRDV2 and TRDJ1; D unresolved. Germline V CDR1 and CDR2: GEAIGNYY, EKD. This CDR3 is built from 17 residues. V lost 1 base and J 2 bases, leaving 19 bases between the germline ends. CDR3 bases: TGTGCCTGTGACACGCTGAAGGACTATTCGAGGACCGATAAACTCATCTTT. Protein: CACDTLKDYSRTDKLIF.

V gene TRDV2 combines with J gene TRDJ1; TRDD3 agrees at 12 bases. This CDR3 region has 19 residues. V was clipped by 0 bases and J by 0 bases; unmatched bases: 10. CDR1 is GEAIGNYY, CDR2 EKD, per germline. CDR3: CACDTVLGDTGRNTDKLIF. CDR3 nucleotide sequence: TGTGCCTGTGACACCGTACTGGGGGATACAGGACGAAACACCGATAAACTCATCTTT.

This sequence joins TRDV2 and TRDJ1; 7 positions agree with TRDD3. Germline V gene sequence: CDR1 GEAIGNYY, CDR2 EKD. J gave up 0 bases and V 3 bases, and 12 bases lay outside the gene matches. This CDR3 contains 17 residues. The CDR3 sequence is CACDLSKWGKHTDKLIF. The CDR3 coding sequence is TGTGCCTGTGACCTATCCAAGTGGGGGAAACACACCGATAAACTCATCTTT.

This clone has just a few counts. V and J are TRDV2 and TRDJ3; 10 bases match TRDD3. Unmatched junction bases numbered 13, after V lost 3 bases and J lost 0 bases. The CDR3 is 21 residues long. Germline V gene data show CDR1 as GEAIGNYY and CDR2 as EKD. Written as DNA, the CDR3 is TGTGCCTGTGACTCCCCTGTGATGGGGGATACACTCTCCTGGGACACCCGACAGATGTTTTTC. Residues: CACDSPVMGDTLSWDTRQMFF.

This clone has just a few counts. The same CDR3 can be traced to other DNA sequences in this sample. The CDR3 DNA reads TGTGCCTGTGACACCGTACTGGGGACGGAGAAGTACACCGATAAACTCATCTTT. This translates into CACDTVLGTEKYTDKLIF. V usage is TRDV2 and J usage is TRDJ1; TRDD3 agrees at 7 bases. This CDR3 contains 18 residues. V lost 0 bases to trimming and J lost 0 bases; unmatched junction nucleotides: 12. The germline gives CDR1 GEAIGNYY, CDR2 EKD.

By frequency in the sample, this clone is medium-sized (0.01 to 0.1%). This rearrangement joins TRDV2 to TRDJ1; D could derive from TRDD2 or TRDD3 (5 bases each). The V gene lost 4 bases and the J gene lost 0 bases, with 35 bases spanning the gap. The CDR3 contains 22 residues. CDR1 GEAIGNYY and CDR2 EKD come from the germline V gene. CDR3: CACDNLLGGTTHPPGYTDKLIF. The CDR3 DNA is TGTGCCTGTGATAACCTTCTGGGCGGCACGACTCATCCCCCTGGGTACACCGATAAACTCATCTTT.

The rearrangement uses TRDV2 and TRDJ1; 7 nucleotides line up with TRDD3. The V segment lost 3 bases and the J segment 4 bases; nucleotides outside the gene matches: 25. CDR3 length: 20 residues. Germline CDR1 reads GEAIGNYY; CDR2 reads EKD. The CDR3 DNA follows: TGTGCCTGTGACCCCCTGGGCACGATTACTGGGGATGCCCCCCACGATAAACTCATCTTT. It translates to CACDPLGTITGDAPHDKLIF.

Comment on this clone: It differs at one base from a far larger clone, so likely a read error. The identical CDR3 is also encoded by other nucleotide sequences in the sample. DNA of the CDR3: TGTGCATGTGACGTCCTTACTGGGGGATACGCGGAACTCATCTTT. It codes for CACDVLTGGYAELIF. The chain links TRDV2 to TRDJ1, with 13 bases fitting TRDD3. In germline, CDR1 is GEAIGNYY, CDR2 EKD. This CDR3 has 15 amino acids.

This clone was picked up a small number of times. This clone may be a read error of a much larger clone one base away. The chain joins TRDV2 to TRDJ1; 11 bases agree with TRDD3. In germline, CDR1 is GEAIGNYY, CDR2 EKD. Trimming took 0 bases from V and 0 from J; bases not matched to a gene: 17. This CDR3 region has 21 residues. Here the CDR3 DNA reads TGTGCCTGTGACACCATGATAATGGGGGATACGCTTAAGGGGGACACCGATAAACTCATCTTT. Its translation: CACDTMIMGDTLKGDTDKLIF.

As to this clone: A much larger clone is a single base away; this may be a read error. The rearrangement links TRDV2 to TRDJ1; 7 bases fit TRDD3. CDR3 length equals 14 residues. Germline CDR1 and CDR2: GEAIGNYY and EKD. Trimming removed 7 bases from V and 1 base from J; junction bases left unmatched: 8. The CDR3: CACDLLGATDKLIF. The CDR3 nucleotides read TGTGCCTGCGACCTCCTGGGGGCCACCGATAAACTCATCTTT.

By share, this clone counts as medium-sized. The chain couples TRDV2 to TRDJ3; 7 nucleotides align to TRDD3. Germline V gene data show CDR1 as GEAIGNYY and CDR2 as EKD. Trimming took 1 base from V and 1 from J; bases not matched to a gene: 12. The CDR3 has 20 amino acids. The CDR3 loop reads CACDTSLGKQGSWDTRQMFF. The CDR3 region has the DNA TGTGCCTGTGACACATCACTGGGGAAACAGGGATCCTGGGACACCCGACAGATGTTTTTC.

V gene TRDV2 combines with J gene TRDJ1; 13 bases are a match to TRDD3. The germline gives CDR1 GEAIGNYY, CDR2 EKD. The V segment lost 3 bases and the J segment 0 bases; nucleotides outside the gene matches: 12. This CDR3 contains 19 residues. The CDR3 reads CACDSVLGDTRRHTDKLIF. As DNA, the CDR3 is TGTGCCTGTGACTCCGTACTGGGGGATACGCGGAGACACACCGATAAACTCATCTTT.

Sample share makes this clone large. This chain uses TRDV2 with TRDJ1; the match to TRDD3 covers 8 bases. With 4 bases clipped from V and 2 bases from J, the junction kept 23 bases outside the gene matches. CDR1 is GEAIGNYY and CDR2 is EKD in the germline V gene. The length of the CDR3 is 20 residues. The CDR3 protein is CACESLEKTGGIRGTDKLIF. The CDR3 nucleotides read TGTGCCTGTGAATCCCTGGAGAAAACTGGGGGCATCCGGGGGACCGATAAACTCATCTTT.

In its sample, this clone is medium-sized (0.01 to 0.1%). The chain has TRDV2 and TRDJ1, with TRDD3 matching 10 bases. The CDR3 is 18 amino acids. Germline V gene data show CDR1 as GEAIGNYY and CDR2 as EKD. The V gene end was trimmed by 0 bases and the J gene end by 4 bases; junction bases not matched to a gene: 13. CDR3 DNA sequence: TGTGCCTGTGACACCGTGGTGGGGGATACCCGGACCGGCGATAAACTCATCTTT. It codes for CACDTVVGDTRTGDKLIF.